The present T cell receptor (beta chain) was sequenced within a study of beta chain features in type 1 diabetes. Germline assignment: CDR1 SGHDT and CDR2 YYEEEE. The CDR3 length is 16 residues. Trimming removed 4 bases at V and 1 base at J, with 16 bases between. This clone was counted between two and nine times. Its antigen is unknown. Findings of the study overall: When Type 1 diabetes patients were examined, their TCRB CDR3s proved moderately but significantly shorter in all four CD4+ subsets.

The entirety of the isolated RNA underwent reverse transcription, so expressed TCRB transcripts were sequenced. Only in-frame clones appear in the TCRdb table, and some are missing; sequencing was by immunoSEQ multiplex PCR. The profile shows a few hundred thousand clones, roughly 20% of them singletons. Source material: naive CD4+ T cells from blood. The V and J genes are TRBV5-6 and TRBJ2-3, with D perhaps matching TRBD1 (6 bases). The TCR sequence derives from a woman between 35 and 50 years old with type 1 diabetes. CDR3 amino acids: CASSLRQVGRTDTQYF. DNA for the CDR3: TGTGCCAGCAGCCTGAGACAGGTCGGACGCACAGATACGCAGTATTTT.